This T cell receptor (beta chain) emerged from a study of T-cell memory formation after mild COVID-19. TCRdb reanalysed the 5' RACE reads using MiXCR and keeps one entry per CDR3 protein. In the table there are hundreds of thousands of distinct CDR3 sequences, about 22% of which are singletons. In germline, CDR1 is GTSNPN, CDR2 SVGIG (reference sequence). The CDR3 runs to 15 residues. The V end lost 0 bases, the J end lost 1 base, and 13 bases lay between the germline ends. The chain combines TRBV30 with TRBJ2-7, with D perhaps TRBD2 (5 bases). The clonotype comes from an adult woman who had mild COVID-19 (a few samples of this study predate the infection). Cell type and time point are not known. The sample was PBMCs or a T cell subset sorted from them (not recorded which). CDR3 coding DNA: TGTGCCTGGAGTGTTCCGGGATTGGGATCCTACGAGCAGTACTTC. Protein product: CAWSVPGLGSYEQYF.